These 7 T cell receptor beta chains were all obtained from the same sample, sequenced in a study of blood T cell repertoires in COVID-19. Data came from immunoSEQ multiplex PCR; TCRdb stores just in-frame clones and leaves some out. The sample shows around 200,000 clones, 65% to 85% of them seen only once. Sequenced: peripheral blood. Receptors originate from a woman aged 80 or over with acute or convalescent COVID-19.

The chain employs TRBV2 and TRBJ1-5; D is unresolved. Germline-derived CDR1 and CDR2 are SNHLY and FYNNEI. CDR3 length: 13 residues. V lost 1 base and J 9 bases, leaving 10 bases between the germline ends. The CDR3 spells CASSEVPRGPQHF. DNA for the CDR3: TGTGCCAGCAGTGAAGTGCCCCGGGGGCCCCAGCATTTT.

J is TRBJ1-1 and V is TRBV3-1 (or the pseudogene TRBV3-2), with D uncertain. CDR3 length: 14 amino acids. The ends were cut back, 0 bases at V and 0 bases at J, with 5 bases in the middle. The germline CDR1 and CDR2 sequences are LGHDT and YNNKEL (reference sequence). This chain's CDR3 is CASSQDQMNTEAFF. The CDR3 nucleotides read TGTGCCAGCAGCCAAGATCAAATGAACACTGAAGCTTTCTTT.

This chain connects TRBV5-1 to TRBJ2-5; TRBD2 matches 9 bases. V lost 6 bases and J lost 1; bases outside the gene matches: 7. Looked up from germline, CDR1 is SGHRS and CDR2 is YFSETQ. CDR3 length: 15 amino acids. CDR3 residues: CASTIAGDFQETQYF. In DNA form, the CDR3 reads TGCGCCAGCACCATAGCGGGGGATTTCCAAGAGACCCAGTACTTC. Using reference TRBV5-1 and TRBJ2-5 for the parts outside the CDR3, the full variable domain is KAGVTQTPRYLIKTRGQQVTLSCSPISGHRSVSWYQQTPGQGLQFLFEYFSETQRNKGNFPGRFSGRQFSNSRSEMNVSTLELGDSALYLCASTIAGDFQETQYFGPGTRLLVL.

The chain is built from TRBV5-1 and TRBJ1-2; 8 bases line up with TRBD1. The CDR3 is 14 residues long. The junction had 5 bases not matched to a gene; V was cut back by 4 bases and J by 3 bases. CDR1 and CDR2 (germline): SGHRS, YFSETQ. DNA for the CDR3: TGCGCCAGCAGCCCGACAGGGGAAGACTATGGCTACACCTTC. Translating gives CASSPTGEDYGYTF.

This clone has more than one count but fewer than ten. The CDR3 region is CASKRTGHVEHF. CDR3 nucleotide sequence: TGTGCCAGCAAGCGGACAGGGCATGTAGAGCATTTT. This rearrangement joins TRBV6-5 to TRBJ1-5; 8 bases line up with TRBD1. Unmatched junction bases numbered 10, after V lost 7 bases and J lost 14 bases. Germline V lookup: CDR1 MNHEY, CDR2 SVGAGI. This CDR3 has 12 residues.

This chain joins TRBV24-1 and TRBJ2-1; 8 bases match TRBD2. CDR1 KGHDR and CDR2 SFDVKD come from the germline V gene. The ends lost 7 bases at V and 2 bases at J; junction bases unmatched: 12. The CDR3 is 17 amino acids. In DNA, the CDR3 is TGTGCCACCAGCGCGCCCGCCGGGAGGGCCGCCTACAATGAGCAGTTCTTC. It translates to CATSAPAGRAAYNEQFF.

J is TRBJ1-2 and V is TRBV11-2; TRBD1 might be the D (6 bases). The CDR3 spans 15 residues. Germline CDR1 reads SGHAT; CDR2 reads FQNNGV. Trimming removed 5 bases at V and 8 bases at J, with 21 bases between. Written as DNA, the CDR3 is TGTGCCAGCAGCCTCAACAGGGTGAGCTTCGGGGGCTACACCTTC. Encoded protein: CASSLNRVSFGGYTF.